These 20 T cell receptor beta chains originate from one sample sequenced in a study (dated by TCRdb to the mid-2010s). Libraries were constructed by 5' RACE. The sequencer listed for this sample is Illumina MiSeq. In-frame beta chains were kept once TCRdb had trimmed the public reads at Q25 with fastp and called clones with MiXCR. Every distinct CDR3 protein forms one entry, paired with its most common genes and DNA. Across this sample there are fewer than 8,500 distinct CDR3 sequences, with more than 30% seen only once. The top ten constitute 6.6% of the sample. Sequenced: tumor-infiltrating memory CD4+ T cells sorted from the breast tumor. The cell subset or site label of this sample denotes: memory CD4+ T cells, CD4+CD45RO+CD25-. Receptor source: a female donor with breast cancer.

This chain uses TRBV5-1 with TRBJ2-1; TRBD2 matches at 7 bases. Trimming cost V 3 bases and J 6 bases; bases outside gene matches: 9. CDR3 length: 15 amino acids. CDR1 and CDR2 from the germline V gene are SGHRS and YFSETQ. CDR3 DNA sequence: TGCGCCAGCAGCTCTACCGGGACTAACTCCAATGAGCAGTTCTTC. It translates to CASSSTGTNSNEQFF.

In this sample, this clonotype turned up many times. The chain links TRBV7-9 to TRBJ1-5, with 10 bases that match TRBD1. The CDR3 is made up of 15 amino acids. Germline assignment: CDR1 SEHNR and CDR2 FQNEAQ (reference sequence). With V trimmed by 8 bases and J by 0 bases, 4 bases remained unmatched. The CDR3 bases are TGTGCCAGCGGGACAGGGGCTAATAGCAATCAGCCCCAGCATTTT. Translation: CASGTGANSNQPQHF.

In its sample, this clonotype ranks as medium-sized (0.01 to 0.1%). The V and J genes are TRBV5-1 and TRBJ2-3, with 7 bases lining up with TRBD2. CDR3 length equals 15 residues. CDR1 is SGHRS and CDR2 is YFSETQ in the germline V gene. V gave up 4 bases and J gave up 2 bases; unmatched junction bases: 7. The CDR3 sequence: CASSPASGSTDTQYF. Here the CDR3 DNA reads TGCGCCAGCAGCCCAGCTAGCGGATCCACAGATACGCAGTATTTT.

Notes on this clonotype: A much larger clone lies one base from this, so it may be a read error. The J gene is TRBJ2-4, the V gene TRBV7-2, with D unclear. The CDR3 extends over 16 amino acids. Per the germline V gene, CDR1 is SGHTA and CDR2 is FQGNSA. The CDR3 DNA follows: TGTGCCCGCAGCTTAGCATCCTCTCTAGCCAAAAACATTCAGTACTTC. Amino acid sequence: CARSLASSLAKNIQYF.

This clonotype was counted only a few times. This may stem from a read error, because a much larger clone lies one nucleotide away. V is TRBV29-1 and J is TRBJ2-7; D unresolved. The length of the CDR3 is 11 residues. The germline V gene has CDR1 SQVTM and CDR2 ANQGSEA. As DNA, the CDR3 is TGCAGCGTTGCCCAGGTCTACGGGCAGTACTTC. Translating it yields CSVAQVYGQYF.

This clonotype was counted between two and nine times. The V call is TRBV4-3, the J call TRBJ2-3; D not resolved. The CDR3 totals 14 residues. Trimming left V 3 bases short and J 6 bases short, with 13 bases between. CDR1 and CDR2 (germline): LGHNA, YSLEER. The CDR3: CASSHLPRTDTQYF. CDR3 DNA sequence: TGCGCCAGCAGCCACCTTCCTAGGACGGATACGCAGTATTTT.

As to this clonotype: A read error may produce the germline difference seen at one junction end. The chain couples TRBV4-1 to TRBJ1-4, with 7 bases aligning to TRBD1. The CDR3 sequence is 15 residues long. Germline assignment: CDR1 MGHRA and CDR2 YSYEKL. Here the CDR3 reads CAGSLRTGIGEKLFF. In nucleotides, the CDR3 is TGCGCCGGCAGCCTTCGGACAGGCATCGGCGAAAAACTGTTTTTT.

For this clonotype: This may be a read error, as it is one base from a much larger clone. This rearrangement joins TRBV18 to TRBJ1-5; D unresolved. Between the trimmed V and J ends, which lost 4 bases and 5 bases, there was a span of 9 bases. The CDR3 consists of 13 residues. Per germline, CDR1 KGHSH and CDR2 LQKENI. The CDR3 nucleotides are TGTGCCAGCTCACGTGGGAAGGATCAGCCCCAGCATTTT. Protein product: CASSRGKDQPQHF.

The chain has TRBV2 and TRBJ2-2; 9 bases align to TRBD1. J gave up 6 bases and V 3 bases, and 2 bases lay outside the gene matches. CDR1 is SNHLY and CDR2 is FYNNEI in the germline V gene. The CDR3 is 14 amino acids. The CDR3 sequence is CASSEDRGAGELFF. For the CDR3, the DNA is TGTGCCAGCAGTGAGGACAGGGGAGCCGGGGAGCTGTTTTTT. The full variable domain, in which reference TRBV2 and TRBJ2-2 provide the parts outside the CDR3, is EPEVTQTPSHQVTQMGQEVILRCVPISNHLYFYWYRQILGQKVEFLVSFYNNEISEKSEIFDDQFSVERPDGSNFTLKIRSTKLEDSAMYFCASSEDRGAGELFFGEGSRLTVL.

This clonotype was detected only a few times. The chain has TRBV7-9 and TRBJ2-1; no clear D gene. Trimming cost V 3 bases and J 0 bases, with 9 bases left between them. The length of the CDR3 is 15 residues. Germline CDR1 and CDR2: SEHNR and FQNEAQ (reference sequence). The CDR3 region has the DNA TGTGCCAGCAGCTTCTGGAGAAGCTCCTACAATGAGCAGTTCTTC. Translating it yields CASSFWRSSYNEQFF.

This clonotype has a handful of counts. A single base separates this from a much larger clone, so it may be a read error. CDR3 loop: CATSLTDNYGYTF. DNA for the CDR3: TGTGCCACCAGTCTCACAGATAACTATGGCTACACCTTC. J is TRBJ1-2 and V is TRBV24-1, with no clear D. The ends were cut back, 6 bases at V and 1 base at J, with 8 bases in the middle. CDR1 and CDR2 (germline): KGHDR, SFDVKD. The CDR3 loop spans 13 amino acids.

On this clonotype itself: The junction shows a germline mismatch at one end, possibly a read error. The chain joins TRBV4-1 to TRBJ2-7; either TRBD1 or TRBD2 may fit D (5 bases each). The CDR3 extends over 13 amino acids. The V gene's germline CDR1 is MGHRA and CDR2 YSYEKL. The CDR3 sequence is CASSPKGSYELYF. The CDR3 DNA is TGCGCCAGCAGCCCCAAGGGGAGCTACGAGCTGTACTTC.

In this sample, this clonotype turned up many times. The junction departs from germline at one end; a sequencing error may be responsible. The chain links TRBV7-9 to TRBJ2-2, with D tentatively TRBD2 (5 bases). There are 11 residues in the CDR3. Germline-derived CDR1 and CDR2 are SEHNR and FQNEAQ (reference sequence). CDR3 in amino acids: CASSITGELFF. In DNA, the CDR3 is TGCGCCAGCAGCATCACCGGGGAGCTGTTCTTT.

The rearrangement links TRBV9 to TRBJ2-2, with D perhaps TRBD2 (6 bases). V lost 4 bases to trimming and J lost 8 bases, with 18 bases between them. Looked up from germline, CDR1 is SGDLS and CDR2 is YYNGEE. This CDR3 contains 15 residues. In DNA, the CDR3 is TGTGCCAGCAGCCCCCGGAGGGTAGCGGATGGGGAGCTGTTTTTT. Amino acids: CASSPRRVADGELFF.

Sample share makes this clonotype medium-sized. The V gene is TRBV4-1, the J gene TRBJ1-1; 8 bases are shared with TRBD1. Germline CDR1 MGHRA, CDR2 YSYEKL. Trimming took 0 bases from V and 4 from J; bases not matched to a gene: 7. The CDR3 runs to 16 residues. CDR3 loop: CASSQERTDRATEAFF. The DNA of the CDR3 is TGCGCCAGCAGCCAAGAAAGGACGGACAGGGCCACTGAAGCTTTCTTT.

To note about this clonotype: The junction differs from germline at one of its ends, possibly a read error. The gene calls are TRBV7-6 and TRBJ2-3; 10 bases align to TRBD2. The length of the CDR3 is 17 residues. CDR1 and CDR2 (germline): SGHVS, FNYEAQ. The DNA of the CDR3 is TGTGCCAGCGGATCCCCCGGGACTAGCGAGGGAAGGGATACGCAGTATTTC. It yields the protein CASGSPGTSEGRDTQYF.

This clonotype was seen many times. This chain uses TRBV20-1 with TRBJ2-3, with 9 bases fitting TRBD2. There are 15 residues in the CDR3. CDR1 is DFQATT and CDR2 is SNEGSKA in the germline V gene (reference sequence). Germline trimming cut 4 bases from V and 4 bases from J; bases unmatched to any gene: 9. CDR3 sequence: CSAKRASGTADTQYF. As DNA, the CDR3 is TGCAGTGCTAAAAGGGCTAGCGGGACGGCAGATACGCAGTATTTT.

The genes are TRBV4-1 and TRBJ2-7, with 7 bases matching TRBD2. V lost 1 base and J lost 3; bases outside the gene matches: 9. Germline CDR1 and CDR2: MGHRA and YSYEKL. This CDR3 contains 16 residues. The CDR3 DNA sequence: TGCGCCAGCAGCCAAGGGGGCGGGGAGGGGCGCTACGAGCAGTACTTC. Translated: CASSQGGGEGRYEQYF.

This clonotype was recorded once. A read error is possible here, since a much larger clone lies one base away. This chain connects TRBV7-2 to TRBJ2-5; a weak D match, TRBD2 (5 bases). This CDR3 has 13 residues. Germline V CDR1 and CDR2: SGHTA, FQGNSA. The CDR3 is CASSLFRAETQHF. The CDR3 nucleotides are TGTGCCAGCAGCTTATTTAGAGCGGAGACCCAGCACTTC.

The sample holds a few counts of this clonotype. The chain joins TRBV4-1 to TRBJ2-7; 8 bases map to TRBD1. The CDR3 runs to 15 residues. J gave up 2 bases and V 1 base, and 4 bases lay outside the gene matches. Germline CDR1 is MGHRA and CDR2 is YSYEKL. As DNA, the CDR3 is TGCGCCAGCAGCCAAGGACAGGGGCGTCCCTACGAGCAGTACTTC. As protein: CASSQGQGRPYEQYF.